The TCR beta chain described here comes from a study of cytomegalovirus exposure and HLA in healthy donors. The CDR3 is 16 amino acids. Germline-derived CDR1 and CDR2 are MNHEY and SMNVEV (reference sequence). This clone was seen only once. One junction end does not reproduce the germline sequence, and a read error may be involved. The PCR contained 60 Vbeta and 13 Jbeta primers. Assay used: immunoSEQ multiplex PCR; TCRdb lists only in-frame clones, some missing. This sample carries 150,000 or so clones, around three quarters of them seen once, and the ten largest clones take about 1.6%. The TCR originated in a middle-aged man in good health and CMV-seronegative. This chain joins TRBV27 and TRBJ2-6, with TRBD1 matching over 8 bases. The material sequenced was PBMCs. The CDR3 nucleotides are TGTGCCAGCAGTATTGTTCAGGGGGCTGGGGCCAACGGCCTGACTTTC. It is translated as CASSIVQGAGANGLTF.